A selection of T cell receptor beta chains follows, all from one sample in a study of blood T cell repertoires in COVID-19. Generated by immunoSEQ multiplex PCR, the TCRdb table keeps only in-frame clones and is missing some. The sample records about 74,000 clones, 90% being singletons. The specimen was peripheral blood. The receptors derive from a human donor in a cohort sampled during active COVID-19. The CDR3 runs from the conserved cysteine through the conserved F or W. The D gene is left open where the match is weak. Only some rows state a clone size, as once, few, many or a class for expanded clones.

clone_size	d_call	v_call	j_call	cdr3_aa	cdr3_nt
once	-	TRBV28	TRBJ1-2	CASSPPAGEGGYTF	TGTGCCAGCAGTCCCCCGGCGGGGGAGGGTGGCTACACCTTC
-	-	TRBV5-1	TRBJ1-1	CASSLLTVNTEAFF	TGCGCCAGCAGCTTACTGACAGTGAACACTGAAGCTTTCTTT
-	-	TRBV27	TRBJ2-1	CASSLSLNNEQFF	TGTGCCAGCAGTTTGTCGCTAAACAATGAGCAGTTCTTC
once	-	TRBV10-3	TRBJ2-7	CATRDTTYEQYF	TGTGCCACACGGGACACCACCTACGAGCAGTACTTC
once	-	TRBV5-5	TRBJ1-1	CASTPGGGGMNTEAFF	TGTGCCAGCACCCCTGGGGGGGGTGGGATGAACACTGAAGCTTTCTTT
once	TRBD2	TRBV4-1	TRBJ2-5	CASRLAGQNQETQYF	TGCGCCAGCAGACTAGCGGGACAAAACCAAGAGACCCAGTACTTC
few	-	TRBV9	TRBJ2-1	CASSASGDSYNEQFF	TGTGCCAGCAGCGCTTCGGGGGACTCCTACAATGAGCAGTTCTTC
-	-	TRBV27	TRBJ1-4	CASRQYPATNEKLFF	TGTGCCAGCAGACAGTACCCTGCAACTAATGAAAAACTGTTTTTT
-	TRBD2	TRBV6-4	TRBJ2-1	CASSERGTSGRAYNEQFF	TGTGCCAGCAGCGAACGAGGGACTAGCGGCCGGGCCTACAATGAGCAGTTCTTC
-	-	TRBV18	TRBJ1-4	CASSPGTSEKLFF	TGTGCCAGCTCACCCGGGACATCTGAAAAACTGTTTTTT
few	TRBD1	TRBV2	TRBJ1-2	CASRRDRGVVRYGYTF	TGTGCCAGCAGGCGGGACAGGGGGGTCGTCCGCTATGGCTACACCTTC
-	TRBD2	TRBV27	TRBJ2-7	CASSLEGGSAYEQYF	TGTGCCAGCAGTTTGGAAGGCGGGAGCGCTTACGAGCAGTACTTC
-	TRBD1	TRBV29-1	TRBJ2-2	CSVEPLGLGQEDTGELFF	TGCAGCGTTGAGCCATTGGGTCTCGGACAGGAAGACACCGGGGAGCTGTTTTTT
-	TRBD1	TRBV7-6	TRBJ1-2	CASSLDRGNGYTF	TGTGCCAGCAGCTTGGACAGGGGGAATGGCTACACCTTC
-	-	TRBV18	TRBJ1-1	CASSPPWANTEAFF	TGTGCCAGCTCACCACCCTGGGCTAACACTGAAGCTTTCTTT
-	TRBD1	TRBV6-4	TRBJ2-6	CASSGQGDSGANVLTF	TGTGCCAGCAGTGGACAGGGCGACTCTGGGGCCAACGTCCTGACTTTC
-	-	TRBV5-5	TRBJ2-1	CASSLVERTTYNEQFF	TGTGCCAGCAGCTTGGTGGAGCGTACCACCTACAATGAGCAGTTCTTC
-	-	TRBV5-1	TRBJ1-5	CASSLRGLNSNQPQHF	TGCGCCAGCAGCTTAAGGGGACTCAATAGCAATCAGCCCCAGCATTTT
once	-	TRBV6-5	TRBJ1-6	CASRRQLNSPLHF	TGTGCCAGCAGAAGACAGCTAAATTCACCCCTCCACTTT
-	TRBD1	TRBV18	TRBJ2-2	CASSETGTGNFAGELFF	TGTGCCAGCTCAGAGACCGGGACAGGGAATTTTGCCGGGGAGCTGTTTTTT
-	-	TRBV7-2	TRBJ2-3	CASSTLAADTQYF	TGTGCCAGCAGCACACTAGCTGCAGATACGCAGTATTTT
-	-	TRBV3-1/TRBV3-2	TRBJ2-1	CASSRAPGEGNEQFF	TGTGCCAGCAGCCGCGCGCCGGGAGAAGGAAATGAGCAGTTCTTC
-	TRBD2	TRBV19	TRBJ2-1	CASKGLAGVGSYNEQFF	TGTGCCAGTAAAGGGCTAGCGGGAGTAGGGTCCTACAATGAGCAGTTCTTC
-	-	TRBV5-4	TRBJ1-2	CASRPGGNYGYTF	TGTGCCAGCAGGCCGGGGGGGAACTATGGCTACACCTTC